This paragraph reports one T cell receptor beta chain. No antigen is known for it. No per-base quality is available; no much larger clone lies one base away. CD8 naive samples were CD45RO-negative cells positively selected for CCR7, giving a CD45RA+CCR7+ population that excluded TemRA cells. The donors were healthy, HIV-negative adults who had no recently reported acute infections or vaccinations. Every donor was a Caucasian adult living in Nashville, Tennessee, USA. After blood collection by leukapheresis, PBMCs were isolated using Ficoll-Histopaque density gradient centrifugation and then cryopreserved in the vapor phase of liquid nitrogen. Analytical flow cytometry was used to check the purity and quantity of each magnetically sorted T cell population. Genomic DNA was isolated from each sorted fraction and quantified by UV absorbance on a Nanodrop 2000c. The source of the sample is a study of shared clonotypes between healthy human individuals (dated by TCRdb to about 2020). Concerning the study at large: A couple of women and a few men aged 18 to 49 years were included in the cohort. The study deeply sequenced blood TCR repertoires of about five healthy adults to estimate repertoire size and the extent of clonotype sharing between individuals. Per donor, leukapheresis produced somewhere between about 0.94 and 9 billion PBMCs. Libraries were prepared and TCR repertoires were sequenced by different laboratories using diverse techniques, in order to increase sequencing depth and limit assay-specific biases. Per donor, three plates each were used for CD4 naive and CD4 memory, two for CD8 naive, and one for CD8 memory.

Using the deep immunoSEQ assay, TCR CDR3 regions were amplified from genomic DNA by multiplex PCR. Extracted genomic DNA from each cell subset was spread evenly across all wells of several immunoSEQ 96-well plates, with each plate serving as a replicate. For sorted subsets, around 200 ng genomic DNA, equal to 30,000 to 35,000 T cell genomes, was loaded into each replicate PCR. The purified libraries were quantified using a Qubit 3.0 fluorometer, sized with a Bioanalyzer 2100, and then quantified again using the KAPA Library Quantification kit. A separate single-read 150-cycle Illumina NextSeq 550 flow cell was used to sequence each immunoSEQ 96-well plate. The study's own analysis went as follows. The immunoSEQ output contained only junctional sequences without quality scores, so filtering could not match that applied to full-length reads. To assign V/J genes and CDR3, sequences were annotated using PyIR, a Python wrapper for IgBLAST v1.9, with IMGT germline references. Any read was removed if the V/J assignment was weak (E-value above 1e-6), the CDR3 was missing, or the read contained stop codons, out-of-frame junctions, or ambiguous translated residues. V3J clonotypes were defined by identical inferred V gene, J gene, and CDR3 amino acid sequence. The percentage overlap between two repertoires was calculated by dividing the number of shared unique clonotypes by the size of the smaller repertoire. RTK rarefaction, the Chao1 estimator, and Recon v2.1 estimates of unobserved clonotypes were used to assess repertoire richness. For all TCRbeta clonotypes obtained by the gDNA method from a few donors, generation probabilities were computed with OLGA. This is the immuneACCESS table as TCRdb keeps it, with only in-frame sequences that have V and J called. A part of the clones is gone; compared with another copy, unresolved V genes explain less than half, and the rest is unexplained. V and J calls and clone size are those listed in that table; D and trimming were worked out from the DNA. The sample has approximately 810,000 clones on record, nearly 95% of them singletons. The ten most abundant clones make up about 25% of the sample.

Results the study describes overall, beyond this receptor: Because the study included a small number of donors, the genetic and exposure-history diversity represented was limited. Larger estimated clonotype richness was generally found for naive subsets than for memory subsets. Clonotypes shared by all four sorted-subset donors showed higher generation probabilities than non-shared clonotypes. Approximately 5% of naive CD4, roughly 3.6% of naive CD8, 2.3% of memory CD4, and around 0.42% of memory CD8 clonotypes were shared across several donors. Pairwise subsampling led to the expectation that sequencing depth would affect the degree of clonotype sharing among donors. Even with the large sequencing depth, rarefaction of the sorted-subset datasets indicated that sequencing was incomplete. Sampling was limited to blood, and TCR repertoires in tissue likely differ from TCR repertoires in blood.

Inclusive of the bounding cysteine and phenylalanine, the CDR3 is 15 residues long. Only the CDR3 DNA stays, 45 bases, in frame from base 1. CDR1 and CDR2 are drawn from the germline V gene: MGHRA, YSYEKL. The junction shows trimming of 1 base on V and 3 bases on J, and the gene matches do not reach 6 bases of it. The TCR sequence derives from a man younger than 45 in good health. The chain couples TRBV4-1 to TRBJ2-7, with 7 bases in between that match TRBD2. Sequenced: naive CD8+ T cells sorted from blood. The cell subset or site tag for this specimen amounts to: CD45RA+CCR7+. The DNA is TGCGCCAGCAGCCAAGTTGCGGGAGAAAACTACGAGCAGTACTTC. It translates to CASSQVAGENYEQYF.